These T cell receptor beta chains were read from a single sample in a study of CD8+ T cells in alopecia areata. Libraries were prepared by immunoSEQ multiplex PCR; TCRdb keeps only in-frame clonotypes and omits some of them. This sample carries 200,000 or so clones, approximately 61% of them seen once, and the ten largest clones take around 0.46%. The sample was CD4+ T cells sorted from blood, taken at week 0. These receptors were collected from a human donor with alopecia areata. The CDR3 runs from the conserved cysteine through the conserved F or W. D genes are given only for firm matches. The listing skips clone size in some rows; elsewhere it reads once, few, many or a size class.

clone size	D gene	V gene	J gene	CDR3 DNA	CDR3 protein
NA	NA	TRBV11-2	TRBJ1-3	TGTGCCAGCAGCTTAAATGCACAGAGGAACACCATATATTTT	CASSLNAQRNTIYF
few	TRBD1	TRBV4-1	TRBJ1-1	TGCGCCAGCAGCCAAGATGGGACAGGGCGGTTCACTGAAGCTTTCTTT	CASSQDGTGRFTEAFF
NA	NA	TRBV9	TRBJ2-1	TGTGCCAGCAGCGTAGGGGGCTCCTACAATGAGCAGTTCTTC	CASSVGGSYNEQFF
NA	TRBD2	TRBV29-1	TRBJ2-2	TGCAGCGTTGAATCAGCTAGCGGGAGAACCGGGGAGCTGTTTTTT	CSVESASGRTGELFF
NA	NA	TRBV29-1	TRBJ2-3	TGCAGCGTTATAAGACAGCGAAGCACAGATACGCAGTATTTT	CSVIRQRSTDTQYF
NA	TRBD1	TRBV30	TRBJ1-2	TGTGCCTGGAGTAGGTCCACAGGGGACGGCTACACCTTC	CAWSRSTGDGYTF
NA	NA	TRBV15	TRBJ1-5	TGTGCCACCAGCAGAGACCATTCGGCAATACAACCACCCGGTCGCCAACCTAGCAATCAGCCCCAGCATTTT	CATSRDHSAIQPPGRQPSNQPQHF
few	TRBD2	TRBV7-9	TRBJ2-7	TGTGCCAGCAGCTTTCTAGCGGACGTCCCTCGGCAGTACTTC	CASSFLADVPRQYF
NA	TRBD1	TRBV5-4	TRBJ2-3	TGTGCCAGCAGCGAACAGGGGTTATCAGATACGCAGTATTTT	CASSEQGLSDTQYF
NA	NA	TRBV5-1	TRBJ2-5	TGCGCCAGCAGGTCGGGAACGGAGACCCAGTACTTC	CASRSGTETQYF
few	NA	TRBV7-9	TRBJ1-1	TGTGCCAGCAGCTTAGGGTCGAACACTGAAGCTTTCTTT	CASSLGSNTEAFF
NA	NA	TRBV7-3	TRBJ2-1	TGTGCCAGCAGCTTAATGGCCCCTCCGGATGAGCAGTTCTTC	CASSLMAPPDEQFF
NA	NA	TRBV6-4	TRBJ2-1	TGTGCCAGCAGTGTGAACCGGGGGTGGGATGAGCAGTTCTTC	CASSVNRGWDEQFF
NA	NA	TRBV9	TRBJ2-2	TGTGCCAGCAGCCTGAACAGGGCCCCGAACACCGGGGAGCTGTTTTTT	CASSLNRAPNTGELFF
NA	NA	TRBV5-4	TRBJ2-1	TGTGCCAGCAGCTCCCGGGGCCTTGACAATGAGCAGTTCTTC	CASSSRGLDNEQFF
NA	NA	TRBV6-6	TRBJ1-6	TGCGCCAGCAGGGTGCAGTTAAATTCACCCCTCCACTTT	CASRVQLNSPLHF
few	NA	TRBV19	TRBJ2-3	TGTGCCAGTAGTAACCAGGGCCTAGCAAGAACAGATACGCAGTATTTT	CASSNQGLARTDTQYF
NA	TRBD2	TRBV5-1	TRBJ2-7	TGCGCCAGCAGCTCAAAACTTTCTGGCGGGAGGGCCCAAACCGAGCAGTACTTC	CASSSKLSGGRAQTEQYF
NA	NA	TRBV5-1	TRBJ2-1	TGCGCCAGCAGCCGAGGGTCCTACAATGAGCAGTTCTTC	CASSRGSYNEQFF
NA	NA	TRBV27	TRBJ1-4	TGTGCCAGCAAACAGGGAGGGCATCAAGAAAAACTGTTTTTT	CASKQGGHQEKLFF
NA	TRBD1	TRBV9	TRBJ2-7	TGTGCCAGCAGCGCCGGGACAGGTGTGCGGGAGCAGTACTTC	CASSAGTGVREQYF
NA	NA	TRBV7-2	TRBJ2-7	TGTGCCAGCAGCTCCTTCAATTCCGAGCAGTACTTC	CASSSFNSEQYF
few	TRBD2	TRBV2	TRBJ2-3	TGTGCCAGCGAACTAGCGGGCACAGATACGCAGTATTTT	CASELAGTDTQYF
NA	NA	TRBV9	TRBJ1-1	TGTGCCAGCAGCCTCCTTCGGGAAACTGAAGCTTTCTTT	CASSLLRETEAFF
few	NA	TRBV5-1	TRBJ2-6	TGCGCCAGCAGCTCGGCAGGGATCACGGGGGCCAACGTCCTGACTTTC	CASSSAGITGANVLTF
NA	NA	TRBV29-1	TRBJ2-7	TGCAGCGTTGCTACTACCTACGAGCAGTACTTC	CSVATTYEQYF
NA	NA	TRBV25-1	TRBJ2-2	TGTGCCAGCAGTGCCCGGGGGTGGGGCTCCGTCAACACCGGGGAGCTGTTTTTT	CASSARGWGSVNTGELFF
NA	NA	TRBV7-8	TRBJ1-1	TGTGCCAGCAGTTTCTATACATCCGCGAACACTGAAGCTTTCTTT	CASSFYTSANTEAFF
NA	TRBD1	TRBV6-6	TRBJ1-1	TGTGCCAGCAGTTATAGCCAGGGGGACACTGAAGCTTTCTTT	CASSYSQGDTEAFF
NA	NA	TRBV29-1	TRBJ1-6	TGCAGCGTTGGGCCGGACCATAATTCACCCCTCCACTTT	CSVGPDHNSPLHF
NA	NA	TRBV11-2	TRBJ2-7	TGTGCCAGCAGCTTAGGCACCTACGAGCAGTACTTC	CASSLGTYEQYF
few	NA	TRBV20-1	TRBJ2-1	TGCAGTGCCGGCTGGAGGGAGCAGTTCTTC	CSAGWREQFF
few	NA	TRBV9	TRBJ1-6	TGTGCCAGCAGCCCAGAGTGGAGTGTCGGGCGGTCACCCCTCCACTTT	CASSPEWSVGRSPLHF
NA	NA	TRBV20-1	TRBJ2-1	TGCAGTGCCGCGGACCACAATGAGCAGTTCTTC	CSAADHNEQFF
NA	NA	TRBV2	TRBJ1-1	TGTGCCAGCAAGGAGCAGAACACTGAAGCTTTCTTT	CASKEQNTEAFF
NA	TRBD1	TRBV7-9	TRBJ2-7	TGTGCCAGCAGCCCCCCGATATCTGTGAGGGGGCGGTACGAGCAGTACTTC	CASSPPISVRGRYEQYF
NA	NA	TRBV4-1	TRBJ2-5	TGCGCCAGCAGCCAAGCACAGGGAGAGACCCAGTACTTC	CASSQAQGETQYF
NA	NA	TRBV5-6	TRBJ1-5	TGTGCCAGCAGCTTGGCGGGAGGGGCATTCAATCAGCCCCAGCATTTT	CASSLAGGAFNQPQHF
NA	NA	TRBV13	TRBJ2-7	TGTGCCAGCGGAAACAAGGCAGGCTACGAGCAGTACTTC	CASGNKAGYEQYF
NA	TRBD1	TRBV29-1	TRBJ1-2	TGCAGCGTCGGGACAGCAACTAACTATGGCTACACCTTC	CSVGTATNYGYTF
NA	NA	TRBV4-1	TRBJ2-1	TGCGCCAGCAGCCAAAGGGTTGGGACACGTAACAATGAGCAGTTCTTC	CASSQRVGTRNNEQFF
NA	NA	TRBV7-2	TRBJ2-1	TGTGCCAGCAGCTCACAGGCGTCACTCAACAATGAGCAGTTCTTC	CASSSQASLNNEQFF
NA	NA	TRBV25-1	TRBJ2-6	TGTGCCAGCAGTGGACGAAACCCTGGGGCCAACGTCCTGACTTTC	CASSGRNPGANVLTF
NA	TRBD1	TRBV11-2	TRBJ2-1	TGTGCCAGCACCAAAGACAGGGGGCTCTACAATGAGCAGTTCTTC	CASTKDRGLYNEQFF
NA	TRBD2	TRBV5-1	TRBJ2-1	TGCGCCAGCAGCCCCTCGAAACTAGCGGGAGACAATGAGCAGTTCTTC	CASSPSKLAGDNEQFF
NA	TRBD1	TRBV29-1	TRBJ1-4	TGCAGCGTTGGGACAGGGTTTGAAAAACTGTTTTTT	CSVGTGFEKLFF
NA	NA	TRBV28	TRBJ1-2	TGTGCCAGCAGTCTGAAGGACACCCTCTATGGCTACACCTTC	CASSLKDTLYGYTF
NA	TRBD1	TRBV30	TRBJ2-7	TGTGCCTGGAGAGGACAGGGACGTTCGATGAACGAGCAGTACTTC	CAWRGQGRSMNEQYF
NA	NA	TRBV5-4	TRBJ2-2	TGTGCCAGCAGCCAGACAAAAAACACCGGGGAGCTGTTTTTT	CASSQTKNTGELFF
once	NA	TRBV25-1	TRBJ2-2	TGTGCCAGTAGTGGACAAATCACCGGGGAGCTGTTTTTT	CASSGQITGELFF
few	TRBD1	TRBV6-6	TRBJ2-7	TGTGCCAGCGCGCCAGGGGGCTCCTACGAGCAGTACTTC	CASAPGGSYEQYF